The 21 T cell receptor beta chains below come from one sample, sequenced in a study of regulatory T cells in long-lasting Graves disease. Library construction for TCR beta used iRepertoire HTBI primers and Arm-PCR of CDR3 regions. TCRdb recomputed calls from the multiplex PCR reads with MiXCR, one row per CDR3 protein. The profile covers 350,000 to 450,000 distinct CDR3 sequences, with around 20% appearing a single time and around 20% taken by the ten largest. Time point indicated: persistent/refractory GD, antithyroid drugs over 5 years with positive TRAb. Construction of the TCR library relied on RNA isolated from PBMCs. The sequences come from peripheral blood mononuclear cells (PBMCs), collected when the disease was refractory, from a patient treated with antithyroid drugs. The receptor source for this set is a female donor with Graves disease.

This clonotype was seen at least ten times. The V call is TRBV7-3, the J call TRBJ1-6; the D is unclear. The CDR3 has 14 amino acids. The germline CDR1 and CDR2 sequences are SGHTA and FQGTGA. V lost 8 bases, J lost 7 bases, and 15 bases lay in between. This chain's CDR3 is CASARGGRNSPLHF. CDR3 sequence (DNA): TGTGCCAGCGCTAGAGGAGGGAGAAATTCACCCCTCCACTTT.

There are many counts of this clonotype. The rearrangement links TRBV11-2 to TRBJ2-7, with TRBD1 identical over 8 bases. Germline loops: CDR1 SGHAT, CDR2 FQNNGV. V was pared by 3 bases and J by 6 bases, with 4 bases of the junction left unmatched. The CDR3 is 13 amino acids. The CDR3 DNA reads TGTGCCAGCAGCTTCGGACAGGGTAGCGAGCAGTACTTC. It is translated as CASSFGQGSEQYF.

The CDR3 protein is CSAPDGTNQPQHF. The CDR3 nucleotides read TGCAGTGCTCCTGACGGGACTAATCAGCCCCAGCATTTT. The rearrangement uses TRBV20-1 and TRBJ1-5, with D perhaps TRBD1 (5 bases). Per the germline V gene, CDR1 is DFQATT and CDR2 is SNEGSKA (reference sequence). The germline V and J ends were trimmed by 5 bases and 4 bases, with 12 bases remaining between them. The CDR3 runs 13 residues.

The chain links TRBV28 to TRBJ2-2, with 9 bases fitting TRBD2. With 3 bases clipped from V and 3 bases from J, the junction kept 5 bases outside the gene matches. Germline V CDR1 and CDR2: MDHEN, SYDVKM. This CDR3 is built from 16 residues. CDR3 sequence (DNA): TGTGCCAGCAGTTTGTCCCTAGCGGGATACACCGGGGAGCTGTTTTTT. This encodes CASSLSLAGYTGELFF. The entire variable domain, with the rest obtained from reference TRBV28 and TRBJ2-2, is as follows: DVKVTQSSRYLVKRTGEKVFLECVQDMDHENMFWYRQDPGLGLRLIYFSYDVKMKEKGDIPEGYSVSREKKERFSLILESASTNQTSMYLCASSLSLAGYTGELFFGEGSRLTVL.

This clonotype was detected ten times or more. The V gene is TRBV6-1, the J gene TRBJ1-1; D not resolved. V was trimmed by 6 bases and J by 2 bases, leaving 13 bases between them. The V gene's germline CDR1 is MNHNS and CDR2 SASEGT. This CDR3 has 14 amino acids. CDR3 in DNA: TGTGCCAGCAGGCCTAGTGGACCAAACACTGAAGCTTTCTTT. It yields the protein CASRPSGPNTEAFF.

The chain uses TRBV12-3 or TRBV12-4 and TRBJ2-2, with TRBD2 as a possible D gene (5 bases). V shed 2 bases and J shed 0 bases, with 7 bases lying between them. The CDR3 has 15 residues. The CDR3 protein is CASSLKRPNTGELFF. Written as DNA, the CDR3 is TGTGCCAGCAGTTTAAAGCGGCCGAACACCGGGGAGCTGTTTTTT.

This clonotype was counted between two and nine times. The chain uses TRBV11-2 and TRBJ2-1; D may match TRBD1 or TRBD2 (5 bases each). Per germline, CDR1 SGHAT and CDR2 FQNNGV. The germline V and J ends were trimmed by 2 bases and 0 bases, with 11 bases remaining between them. This CDR3 has 16 amino acids. The CDR3, as DNA: TGTGCCAGCAGCTTACGGGGCGCGAGCTCCTACAATGAGCAGTTCTTC. Its translation: CASSLRGASSYNEQFF.

This clonotype was seen more than once but under ten times. The chain is built from TRBV12-3 or TRBV12-4 and TRBJ1-3; TRBD1 agrees at 8 bases. The V and J ends lost 7 bases and 0 bases, in that order; junction bases with no gene match: 2. The CDR3 has 14 residues. CDR3 nucleotide sequence: TGTGCCAGCACAGGGGGCCTCTCTGGAAACACCATATATTTT. Translated: CASTGGLSGNTIYF.

Comments on this clonotype: This may arise from a read error, as a much more abundant clone is one base away. This chain uses TRBV7-2 with TRBJ2-7; 7 bases agree with TRBD1. With V trimmed by 5 bases and J by 6 bases, 10 bases remained unmatched. The CDR3 contains 14 residues. Germline V gene data show CDR1 as SGHTA and CDR2 as FQGNSA. CDR3 DNA sequence: TGTGCCAGCAGCGGACCGGGACAGTACCCCGAGCAGTACTTC. Translated, it gives CASSGPGQYPEQYF.

This chain joins TRBV2 and TRBJ2-7; 7 positions agree with TRBD2. This CDR3 region has 15 residues. V was pared by 3 bases and J by 2 bases, with 7 bases of the junction left unmatched. CDR1 and CDR2 from the germline V gene are SNHLY and FYNNEI. The CDR3 region is CASSELGAGAYEQYF. For the CDR3, the DNA is TGTGCCAGCAGTGAGCTTGGGGCGGGGGCCTACGAGCAGTACTTC.

V usage is TRBV6-2 or TRBV6-3 and J usage is TRBJ2-7; 8 nucleotides line up with TRBD1. Germline V CDR1 and CDR2: MNHEY, SVGEGT. The CDR3 is 15 residues long. V lost 4 bases to trimming and J lost 4 bases; unmatched junction nucleotides: 9. CDR3 protein: CASSSPGTGEYEQYF. CDR3 bases: TGTGCCAGCAGTTCGCCCGGGACAGGCGAGTACGAGCAGTACTTC.

This clonotype showed up many times. The chain links TRBV30 to TRBJ2-5; D not resolved. CDR1 and CDR2 from the germline V gene are GTSNPN and SVGIG (reference sequence). This CDR3 has 13 amino acids. V lost 0 bases to trimming and J lost 2 bases, with 7 bases between them. CDR3 coding DNA: TGTGCCTGGAGTGTGCGGCGACAAGAGACCCAGTACTTC. Amino acid sequence: CAWSVRRQETQYF.

At least ten counts were recorded for this clonotype. The rearrangement links TRBV6-1 to TRBJ1-1; D is uncertain. The germline V and J ends were trimmed by 7 bases and 8 bases, with 11 bases remaining between them. CDR1 and CDR2 (germline): MNHNS, SASEGT. The CDR3 is made up of 11 amino acids. The CDR3 reads CASNPAREAFF. CDR3 DNA: TGTGCCAGCAATCCCGCCAGGGAAGCTTTCTTT.

The rearrangement uses TRBV19 and TRBJ1-5, with TRBD1 identical over 8 bases. Trimming at V came to 6 bases and at J to 2 bases, leaving 6 bases not matched to a gene. This CDR3 comprises 15 residues. Germline CDR1 LNHDA, CDR2 SQIVND (reference sequence). The CDR3 spells CASSMQGAGNQPQHF. DNA of the CDR3: TGTGCCAGTAGCATGCAGGGGGCCGGCAATCAGCCCCAGCATTTT.

The chain uses TRBV20-1 and TRBJ1-6; D ambiguous. Germline V lookup: CDR1 DFQATT, CDR2 SNEGSKA (reference sequence). The CDR3 sequence is 13 residues long. V was shortened by 6 bases and J by 7 bases, with 13 bases between the two germline ends. The CDR3: CSANPALNSPLHF. CDR3 nucleotides: TGCAGTGCCAACCCTGCACTGAATTCACCCCTCCACTTT.

This clonotype was counted many times. J is TRBJ2-7 and V is TRBV7-2; 8 bases agree with TRBD2. Germline V gene sequence: CDR1 SGHTA, CDR2 FQGNSA. V lost 1 base and J lost 2; bases outside the gene matches: 1. The CDR3 consists of 14 residues. The CDR3 DNA is TGTGCCAGCAGCTTAGTAGCGGGAACCTACGAGCAGTACTTC. Residues: CASSLVAGTYEQYF.

This clonotype was found a few times. This chain uses TRBV25-1 with TRBJ1-2; 8 bases agree with TRBD1. CDR1 and CDR2 (germline): MGHDK, SYGVNS. J was trimmed by 2 bases and V by 3 bases; bases with no gene match: 17. The length of the CDR3 is 19 residues. In nucleotides, the CDR3 is TGTGCCAGCAGTGACATCTTAGGCCCGACAGGGGCTTTCAACTATGGCTACACCTTC. Translated: CASSDILGPTGAFNYGYTF.

On this clonotype: The conserved final phenylalanine or tryptophan is absent from the CDR3, which likely points to a read error. The J gene is TRBJ1-1, the V gene TRBV10-3; D uncertain. The CDR3 sequence is 13 residues long. The germline gives CDR1 ENHRY, CDR2 SYGVKD. V lost 10 bases to trimming and J lost 0 bases, with 12 bases between them. CDR3: CATTVGMNTEAFL. CDR3 DNA sequence: TGTGCCACCACCGTCGGCATGAACACTGAAGCTTTCCTT.

Many counts were recorded for this clonotype. The chain uses TRBV20-1 and TRBJ1-4, with a weak D call TRBD1 (5 bases). Trimming left V 5 bases short and J 5 bases short, with 12 bases between. From germline, CDR1 is DFQATT and CDR2 SNEGSKA (reference sequence). CDR3 length equals 13 residues. For the CDR3, the DNA is TGCAGTGCTCTCCGGGGCCCGAATGAAAAACTGTTTTTT. Its translation: CSALRGPNEKLFF.

V gene TRBV7-2 combines with J gene TRBJ2-2; D not resolved. The germline CDR1 and CDR2 sequences are SGHTA and FQGNSA. Trimming pared 1 base from V and 6 bases from J, leaving 12 bases between. CDR3 length equals 15 residues. CDR3 DNA sequence: TGTGCCAGCAGCTTAGGGTCTACCTACGCCGGGGAGCTGTTTTTT. Its protein is CASSLGSTYAGELFF.

As concerns this clonotype: It may be a read error: a sequence one base away is much more abundant. The chain joins TRBV12-3 or TRBV12-4 to TRBJ2-4; D remains ambiguous. CDR3 length: 14 amino acids. CDR3 sequence (DNA): TGTGCCAGCAGTCCGAAAGGGCGAGCGAACATTCGGTACTTC. Translation: CASSPKGRANIRYF.